The clone carrying this T cell receptor beta chain was recorded a few times. As yet, its antigen is unknown. The CDR3 runs 18 residues. The V end lost 2 bases, the J end lost 4 bases, and 27 bases lay between the germline ends. Germline V gene sequence: CDR1 SQVTM, CDR2 ANQGSEA. This sample is drawn from a study of CD8+ T cells in alopecia areata. General observations from the study: Mice gave a clearer picture of TCR sharing than patients did, possibly for HLA-related reasons. Alphabeta T cells residing in normal skin are also sequenced in scalp samples.

cDNA reverse transcribed from extracted RNA served as the sequencing template. The method was immunoSEQ multiplex PCR; TCRdb's version includes in-frame clones alone and lacks a portion of them. The sample consists of about 97,000 clones, roughly two fifths of them appearing once. Researchers took lesional scalp punch biopsies and peripheral blood from people who were alopecia areata patients. T lymphocytes (CD4+ and CD8+) were sorted from PBMCs. The chain combines TRBV29-1 with TRBJ2-7, with D perhaps TRBD2 (5 bases). This clonotype originated in a human donor with alopecia areata. Sequences were obtained from CD4+ T cells sorted from blood. The CDR3: CSVEPNPRGWELRYEQYF. The CDR3 coding sequence is TGCAGCGTTGAACCCAATCCCCGGGGATGGGAACTTCGATACGAGCAGTACTTC.